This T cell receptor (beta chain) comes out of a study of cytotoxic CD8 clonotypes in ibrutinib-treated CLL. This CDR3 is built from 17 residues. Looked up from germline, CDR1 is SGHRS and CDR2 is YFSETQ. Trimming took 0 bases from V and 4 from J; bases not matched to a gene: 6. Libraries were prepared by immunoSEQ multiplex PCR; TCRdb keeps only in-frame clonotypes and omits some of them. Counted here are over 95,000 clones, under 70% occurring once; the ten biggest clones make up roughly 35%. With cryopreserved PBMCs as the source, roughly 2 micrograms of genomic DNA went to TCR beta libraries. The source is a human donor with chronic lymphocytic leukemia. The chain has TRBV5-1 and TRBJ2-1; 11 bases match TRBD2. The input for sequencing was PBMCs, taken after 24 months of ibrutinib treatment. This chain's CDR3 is CASSLVSGGARYNEQFF. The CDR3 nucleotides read TGCGCCAGCAGCTTGGTTAGCGGGGGGGCCCGGTACAATGAGCAGTTCTTC. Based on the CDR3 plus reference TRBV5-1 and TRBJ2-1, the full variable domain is KAGVTQTPRYLIKTRGQQVTLSCSPISGHRSVSWYQQTPGQGLQFLFEYFSETQRNKGNFPGRFSGRQFSNSRSEMNVSTLELGDSALYLCASSLVSGGARYNEQFFGPGTRLTVL.